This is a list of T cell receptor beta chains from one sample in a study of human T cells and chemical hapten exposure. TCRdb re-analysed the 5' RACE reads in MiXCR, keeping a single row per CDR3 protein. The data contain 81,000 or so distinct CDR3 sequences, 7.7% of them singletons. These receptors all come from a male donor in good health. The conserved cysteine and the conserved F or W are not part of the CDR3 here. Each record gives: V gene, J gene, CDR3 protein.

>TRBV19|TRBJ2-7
ASSPSRENSYEQY
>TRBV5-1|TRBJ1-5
ASSFGENQPQH
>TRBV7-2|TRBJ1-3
ASSLDRVSGNTIY
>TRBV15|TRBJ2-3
ATSRGQGATDTQY
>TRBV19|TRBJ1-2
ASSMGTPSRYGYT
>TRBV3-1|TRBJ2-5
ASSQDPTDQETQY
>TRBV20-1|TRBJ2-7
SARGGDSLREQY
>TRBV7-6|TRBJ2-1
ASSLEWGNEQF
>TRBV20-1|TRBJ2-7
SAGSINRGGFDYEQY
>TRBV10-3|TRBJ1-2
AISVLKGGEPYT
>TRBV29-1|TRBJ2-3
SVVVQGRTDTQY
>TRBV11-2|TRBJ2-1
ASSLFLAGALNEQF
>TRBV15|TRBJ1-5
ATSRDGGAGNQPQH
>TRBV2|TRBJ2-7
ASKLAGGRAYEQY
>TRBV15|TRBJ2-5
ATSQGRGSSQETQY
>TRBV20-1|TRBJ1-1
SARGQGSTEAF
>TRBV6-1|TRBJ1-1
ASSEIVYEAF
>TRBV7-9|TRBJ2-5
ASSLVTEETQY
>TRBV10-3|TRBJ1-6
ATTTNEDSPLH
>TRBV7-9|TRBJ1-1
ASSLTDRAAEAF
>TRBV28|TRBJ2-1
ASSSPGLASREQF
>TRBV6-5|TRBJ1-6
ASCYRDPASSYNSPLH
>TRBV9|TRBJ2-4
ASSVGGDRANIQY
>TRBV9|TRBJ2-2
ASSVKRGQANTGELF
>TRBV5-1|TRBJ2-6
ASSLDNPGANVLT
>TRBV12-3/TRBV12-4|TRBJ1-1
ASSFLGGPRTEAF
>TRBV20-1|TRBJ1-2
SARDKGLYGYT
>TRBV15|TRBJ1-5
ATSREYQPQH
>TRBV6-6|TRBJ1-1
ASTSPRTGPLPF
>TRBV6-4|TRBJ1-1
ASSEGRNTEAF
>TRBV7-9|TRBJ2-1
ASSPARNEQF
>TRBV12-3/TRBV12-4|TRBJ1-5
ASSRDRGSNQPQH
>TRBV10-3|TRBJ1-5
AISETGTAGRQPQH
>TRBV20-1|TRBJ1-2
SAPDFRASNYGYT
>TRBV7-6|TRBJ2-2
ASSLRNRANTGELF
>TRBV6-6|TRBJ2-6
ASRADRGRRGANVLT
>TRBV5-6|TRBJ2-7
ASSLRQSEQY
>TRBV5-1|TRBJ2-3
ASSLGGATDTQY
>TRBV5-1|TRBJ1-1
ASSWAGTANTEAF
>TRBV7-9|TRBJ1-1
ASSGQGAGTEAF
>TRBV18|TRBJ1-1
ASSPFEESTEAF
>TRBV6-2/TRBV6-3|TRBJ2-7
ASSRGLSPLYEQY
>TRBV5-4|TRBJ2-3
ASSLAGAGGPADTQY
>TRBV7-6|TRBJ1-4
ASSLSTGQGREKLF
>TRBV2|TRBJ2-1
ASSEAVEQF
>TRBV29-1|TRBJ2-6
SVEGTGQGASGANVLT
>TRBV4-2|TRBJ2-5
ASSQDRGGQETQY
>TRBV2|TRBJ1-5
ASSEALDRGWQPQH
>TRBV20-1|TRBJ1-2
SARDRAGTLYGYT
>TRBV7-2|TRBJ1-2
ASSLETVRT
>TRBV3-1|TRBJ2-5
ASSLAHTGTQY
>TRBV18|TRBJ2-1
ASSGTSGPVEQF
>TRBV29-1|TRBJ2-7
SVEMTTSSYEQY
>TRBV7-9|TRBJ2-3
ASSLSDRGQDTQY
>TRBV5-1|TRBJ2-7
ASRLAGIGYEQY